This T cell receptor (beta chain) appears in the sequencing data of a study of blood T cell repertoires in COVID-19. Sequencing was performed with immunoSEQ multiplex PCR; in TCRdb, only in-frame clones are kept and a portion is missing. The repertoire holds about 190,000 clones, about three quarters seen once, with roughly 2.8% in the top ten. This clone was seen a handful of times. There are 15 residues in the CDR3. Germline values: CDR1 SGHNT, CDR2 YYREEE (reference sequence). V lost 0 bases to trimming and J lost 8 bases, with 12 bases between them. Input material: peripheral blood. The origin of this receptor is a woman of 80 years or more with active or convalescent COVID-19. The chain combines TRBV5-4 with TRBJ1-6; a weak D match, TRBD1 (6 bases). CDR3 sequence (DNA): TGTGCCAGCAGCTTGGTCGGGGGGGCGGATTCACCCCTCCACTTT. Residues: CASSLVGGADSPLHF.